This entry lists 14 T cell receptor beta chains sequenced from one sample in a study of blood T cell repertoires in COVID-19. Assay used: immunoSEQ multiplex PCR; TCRdb lists only in-frame clones, some missing. The repertoire holds over 200,000 clones, with 83% as singletons. Source material: peripheral blood. Every receptor here comes from a woman aged 50 to 60 with acute or convalescent COVID-19.

This sequence joins TRBV6-5 and TRBJ2-5; TRBD2 aligns across 7 bases. CDR3 length: 13 amino acids. The J segment lost 3 bases and the V segment lost 6 bases, leaving 4 bases of the junction unmatched. Germline V gene lookup returns CDR1 MNHEY and CDR2 SVGAGI. The CDR3 here is CASRPSGKETQYF. The CDR3 DNA reads TGTGCCAGCAGACCTAGCGGTAAAGAGACCCAGTACTTC.

This chain connects TRBV2 to TRBJ2-1; D is ambiguous. CDR3 size: 12 residues. The germline V gene has CDR1 SNHLY and CDR2 FYNNEI. The V end lost 5 bases, the J end lost 8 bases, and 10 bases lay between the germline ends. The CDR3 spells CASSRESHEQFF. CDR3 bases: TGTGCCAGCAGTCGCGAAAGCCATGAGCAGTTCTTC.

This clone was detected once. V and J are TRBV9 and TRBJ2-7, with 10 bases fitting TRBD1. V lost 1 base to trimming and J lost 7 bases; unmatched junction nucleotides: 5. Germline CDR1 reads SGDLS; CDR2 reads YYNGEE. This CDR3 is 14 amino acids long. CDR3 in DNA: TGTGCCAGCAGCGTATGGACAGGGGGATCAGAGCAGTACTTC. This sequence encodes CASSVWTGGSEQYF.

In nucleotides, the CDR3 is TGTGCCAGCAGCTTACGGGACAGACATTATAGCAATCAGCCCCAGCATTTT. Protein sequence: CASSLRDRHYSNQPQHF. This chain uses TRBV11-3 with TRBJ1-5; 7 bases map to TRBD1. The CDR3 covers 17 residues. The germline CDR1 and CDR2 sequences are SGHNT and YENEEA. The V segment lost 2 bases and the J segment 0 bases; nucleotides outside the gene matches: 7.

Comments on this clone: A junction boundary mismatches the germline segment, possibly from a read error. The sample carries other DNA sequences with the same CDR3. For the CDR3, the DNA is TGTGCCAGCAGTGTCGGACAGGGGTATGGCTACACTTTC. Its protein product is CASSVGQGYGYTF. The chain has TRBV25-1 and TRBJ1-2, with TRBD1 matching over 9 bases. The CDR3 runs 13 residues. The V gene's germline CDR1 is MGHDK and CDR2 SYGVNS.

CDR3 in DNA: TGTGCCAGCAGCTTTTCCGGCACAGATACGCAGTATTTT. It specifies CASSFSGTDTQYF. The chain employs TRBV7-2 and TRBJ2-3; no clear D gene. Germline loops: CDR1 SGHTA, CDR2 FQGNSA. The CDR3 sequence is 13 residues long. The V end lost 3 bases, the J end lost 1 base, and 5 bases lay between the germline ends.

This chain links TRBV19 with TRBJ1-1; a possible D gene is TRBD1 (5 bases). Germline V gives CDR1 LNHDA, CDR2 SQIVND (reference sequence). V was pared by 7 bases and J by 5 bases, with 11 bases between. This CDR3 is built from 12 residues. CDR3 sequence (DNA): TGTGCCAGTAAACACCCAGGGACTGAAGCTTTCTTT. It translates to CASKHPGTEAFF.

The rearrangement links TRBV3-1 (or the pseudogene TRBV3-2) to TRBJ2-5; D is uncertain. V shed 4 bases and J shed 3 bases, with 6 bases lying between them. This CDR3 is built from 12 residues. Germline assignment: CDR1 LGHDT and CDR2 YNNKEL (reference sequence). DNA of the CDR3: TGTGCCAGCAGCCCATTTGAAGAGACCCAGTACTTC. Protein product: CASSPFEETQYF.

The rearrangement links TRBV5-1 to TRBJ1-2, with 8 bases that match TRBD1. V dropped 1 base and J dropped 4; count of bases not matched to a gene: 12. From germline, CDR1 is SGHRS and CDR2 YFSETQ. CDR3 size: 17 residues. The CDR3 sequence: CASSLTTSGGLSYGYTF. The CDR3 DNA is TGCGCCAGCAGCTTGACTACCTCAGGGGGCCTTTCCTATGGCTACACCTTC.

This clone was recorded only once. This chain connects TRBV5-1 to TRBJ2-3; the D is unclear. With 4 bases removed from V and 2 bases from J, the gap between germline ends came to 23 bases. Germline V CDR1 and CDR2: SGHRS, YFSETQ. This CDR3 contains 18 residues. The CDR3 protein is CASSAYAMSQVFTDTQYF. The CDR3, as DNA: TGCGCCAGCAGCGCATACGCGATGAGCCAGGTGTTCACAGATACGCAGTATTTT.

J is TRBJ2-3 and V is TRBV24-1, with a weak D call TRBD2 (6 bases). CDR3 size: 13 residues. The germline V and J ends were trimmed by 4 bases and 8 bases, with 12 bases remaining between them. Germline lookup yields CDR1 KGHDR and CDR2 SFDVKD. The CDR3 coding sequence is TGTGCCACCAGTGAACCACTAGCCGGTACGCAGTATTTT. Amino acids: CATSEPLAGTQYF.

The chain carries TRBV25-1 and TRBJ2-5; 11 bases are a match to TRBD2. Per germline, CDR1 MGHDK and CDR2 SYGVNS. The V gene end was trimmed by 5 bases and the J gene end by 5 bases; junction bases not matched to a gene: 4. The CDR3 contains 14 residues. The CDR3 DNA is TGTGCCAGCAGTATAGCGGGAGGGCCGGAGACCCAGTACTTC. It yields the protein CASSIAGGPETQYF.

The chain is built from TRBV7-6 and TRBJ1-1; 9 bases map to TRBD1. Germline lookup yields CDR1 SGHVS and CDR2 FNYEAQ. V lost 0 bases and J lost 5; bases outside the gene matches: 10. The CDR3 spans 17 residues. The CDR3 coding sequence is TGTGCCAGCAGCTTAGCCGGAGGACAGGGGATCTGGACTGAAGCTTTCTTT. It codes for CASSLAGGQGIWTEAFF.

This clone has a single count. This chain uses TRBV4-2 with TRBJ1-2; 7 bases fit TRBD1. CDR1 and CDR2 (germline): LGHNA, YNFKEQ. V was pared by 4 bases and J by 2 bases, with 4 bases of the junction left unmatched. The CDR3 contains 14 residues. The DNA of the CDR3 is TGTGCCAGCAGCCCTCCGGGACAGAACTATGGCTACACCTTC. Amino acids: CASSPPGQNYGYTF.